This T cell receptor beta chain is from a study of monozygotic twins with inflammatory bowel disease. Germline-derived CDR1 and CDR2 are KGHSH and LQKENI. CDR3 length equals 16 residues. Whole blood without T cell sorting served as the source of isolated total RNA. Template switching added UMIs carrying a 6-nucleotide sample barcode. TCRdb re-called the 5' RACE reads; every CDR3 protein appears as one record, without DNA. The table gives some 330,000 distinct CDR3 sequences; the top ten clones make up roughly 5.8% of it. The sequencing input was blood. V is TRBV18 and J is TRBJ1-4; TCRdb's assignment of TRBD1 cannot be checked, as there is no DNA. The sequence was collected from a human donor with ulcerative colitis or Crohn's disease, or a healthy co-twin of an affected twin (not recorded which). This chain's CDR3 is CASSPGTASTNEKLFF.